This T cell receptor beta chain was profiled in a study of OX40 agonist ivuxolimab in advanced cancers. Study overall: Each dose-escalation patient presented with hepatocellular carcinoma, melanoma, renal cell or head and neck cancer. The study's findings and limits: At 0.1 to 3.0 mg/kg and by week 6, CD4+ and CD8+ T cells in the blood had expanded clonally. Low levels of normalized T-cell clonal expansion also appeared in some nonresponders.

The assay was immunoSEQ multiplex PCR, and TCRdb's table has in-frame clones only and misses some. Altogether some 59,000 clones are present, around 87% being singletons, with the ten largest covering under 20%. As for this clone: Its target is unknown.

V was pared by 6 bases and J by 8 bases, with 9 bases of the junction left unmatched. Germline-derived CDR1 and CDR2 are MNHEY and SMNVEV (reference sequence). This CDR3 is 14 amino acids long. V and J are TRBV27 and TRBJ1-5, with 8 bases that match TRBD1. Sample: CD4+ or CD8+ T cells sorted from blood, taken in a trial of the OX40 agonist ivuxolimab. This TCR was sampled from an adult with an advanced solid tumor such as melanoma, head and neck, liver or kidney cancer. The CDR3 protein is CASRVRGPGEPQHF. DNA of the CDR3: TGTGCCAGCAGGGTCAGGGGGCCTGGGGAGCCCCAGCATTTT.